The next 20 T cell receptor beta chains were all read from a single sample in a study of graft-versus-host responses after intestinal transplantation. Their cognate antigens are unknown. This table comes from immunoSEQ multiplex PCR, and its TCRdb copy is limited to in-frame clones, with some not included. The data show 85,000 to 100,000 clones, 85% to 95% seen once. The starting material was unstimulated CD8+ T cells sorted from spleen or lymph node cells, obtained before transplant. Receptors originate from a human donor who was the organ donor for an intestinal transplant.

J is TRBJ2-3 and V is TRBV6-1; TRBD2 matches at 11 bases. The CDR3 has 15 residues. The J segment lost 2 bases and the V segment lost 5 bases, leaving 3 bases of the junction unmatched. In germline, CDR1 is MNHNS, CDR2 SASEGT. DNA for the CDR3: TGTGCCAGCAGTTTGACTAGCGGGGACACAGATACGCAGTATTTT. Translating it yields CASSLTSGDTDTQYF.

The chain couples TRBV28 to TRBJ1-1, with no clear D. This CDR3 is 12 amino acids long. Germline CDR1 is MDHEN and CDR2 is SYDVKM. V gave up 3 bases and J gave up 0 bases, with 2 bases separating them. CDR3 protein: CASSFMNTEAFF. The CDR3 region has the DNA TGTGCCAGCAGTTTCATGAACACTGAAGCTTTCTTT.

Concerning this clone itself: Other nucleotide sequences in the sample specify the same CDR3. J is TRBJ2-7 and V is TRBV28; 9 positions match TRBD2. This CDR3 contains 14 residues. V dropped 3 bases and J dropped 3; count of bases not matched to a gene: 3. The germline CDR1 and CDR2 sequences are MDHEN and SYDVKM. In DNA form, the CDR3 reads TGTGCCAGCAGTTTTTCAGCGGGAGGCTACGAGCAGTACTTC. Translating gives CASSFSAGGYEQYF.

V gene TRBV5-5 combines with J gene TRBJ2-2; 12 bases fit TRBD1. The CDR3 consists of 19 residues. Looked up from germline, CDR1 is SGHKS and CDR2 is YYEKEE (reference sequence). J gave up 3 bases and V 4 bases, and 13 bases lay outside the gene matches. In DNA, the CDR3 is TGTGCCAGCAGCGCCTTTGGGACAGGGGGCCATGGTTACACCGGGGAGCTGTTTTTT. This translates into CASSAFGTGGHGYTGELFF.

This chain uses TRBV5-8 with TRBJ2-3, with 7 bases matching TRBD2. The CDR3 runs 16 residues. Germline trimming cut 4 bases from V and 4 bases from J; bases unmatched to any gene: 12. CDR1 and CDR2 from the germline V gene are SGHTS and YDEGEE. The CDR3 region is CASSPNKRGWADTQYF. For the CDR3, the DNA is TGTGCCAGCAGCCCCAATAAGCGGGGATGGGCAGATACGCAGTATTTT. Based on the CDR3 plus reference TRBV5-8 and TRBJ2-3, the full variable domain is EAGVTQSPTHLIKTRGQQATLRCSPISGHTSVYWYQQALGLGLQFLLWYDEGEERNRGNFPPRFSGRQFPNYSSELNVNALELEDSALYLCASSPNKRGWADTQYFGPGTRLTVL.

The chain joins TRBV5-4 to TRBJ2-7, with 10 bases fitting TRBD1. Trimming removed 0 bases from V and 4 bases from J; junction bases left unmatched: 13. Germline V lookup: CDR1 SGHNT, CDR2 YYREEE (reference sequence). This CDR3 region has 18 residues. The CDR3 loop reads CASSLGPTSWDRGYEQYF. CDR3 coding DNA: TGTGCCAGCAGCTTGGGGCCCACCTCTTGGGACAGGGGTTACGAGCAGTACTTC.

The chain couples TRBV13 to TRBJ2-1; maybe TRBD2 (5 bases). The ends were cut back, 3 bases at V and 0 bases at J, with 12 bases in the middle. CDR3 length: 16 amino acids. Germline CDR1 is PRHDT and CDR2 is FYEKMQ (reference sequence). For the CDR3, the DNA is TGTGCCAGCAGCTTCCCCAGCGGAAACTCCTACAATGAGCAGTTCTTC. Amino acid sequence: CASSFPSGNSYNEQFF. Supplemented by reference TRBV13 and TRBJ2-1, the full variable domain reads AAGVIQSPRHLIKEKRETATLKCYPIPRHDTVYWYQQGPGQDPQFLISFYEKMQSDKGSIPDRFSAQQFSDYHSELNMSSLELGDSALYFCASSFPSGNSYNEQFFGPGTRLTVL.

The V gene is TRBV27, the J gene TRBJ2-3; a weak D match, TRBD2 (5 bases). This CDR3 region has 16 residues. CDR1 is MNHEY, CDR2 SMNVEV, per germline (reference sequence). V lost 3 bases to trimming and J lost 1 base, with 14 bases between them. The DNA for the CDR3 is TGTGCCAGCAGTTTGTCTGGTTGGGGAGGCACAGATACGCAGTATTTT. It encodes CASSLSGWGGTDTQYF.

CDR3 in DNA: TGTGCCAGCAGTGAAGCGAAGGGGGCCTACGAGCAGTACTTC. Translation: CASSEAKGAYEQYF. The chain links TRBV6-1 to TRBJ2-7, with D possibly being TRBD1 (6 bases). The CDR3 length is 14 residues. V was pared by 0 bases and J by 2 bases, with 8 bases between. Germline V lookup: CDR1 MNHNS, CDR2 SASEGT.

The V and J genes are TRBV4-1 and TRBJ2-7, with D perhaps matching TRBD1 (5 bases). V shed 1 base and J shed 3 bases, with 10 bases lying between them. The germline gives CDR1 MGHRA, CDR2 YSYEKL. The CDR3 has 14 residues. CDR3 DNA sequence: TGCGCCAGCAGCCAAGGAGCAGGGCGCTACGAGCAGTACTTC. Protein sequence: CASSQGAGRYEQYF.

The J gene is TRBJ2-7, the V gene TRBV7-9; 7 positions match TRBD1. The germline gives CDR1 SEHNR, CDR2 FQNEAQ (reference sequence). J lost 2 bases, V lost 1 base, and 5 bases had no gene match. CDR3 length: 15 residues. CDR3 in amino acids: CASSLGQGTAYEQYF. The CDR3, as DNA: TGTGCCAGCAGCTTAGGCCAAGGGACAGCCTACGAGCAGTACTTC.

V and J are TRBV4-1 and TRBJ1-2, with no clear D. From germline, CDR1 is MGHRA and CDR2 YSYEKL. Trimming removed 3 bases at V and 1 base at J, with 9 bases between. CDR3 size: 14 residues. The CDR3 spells CASSQRVINYGYTF. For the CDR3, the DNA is TGCGCCAGCAGCCAGCGCGTTATTAACTATGGCTACACCTTC.

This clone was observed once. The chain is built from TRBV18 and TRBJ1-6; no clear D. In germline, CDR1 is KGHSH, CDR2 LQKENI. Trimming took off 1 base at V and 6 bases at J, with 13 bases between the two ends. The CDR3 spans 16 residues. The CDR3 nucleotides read TGTGCCAGCTCACCACTTGCGGGTACGGGTAATTCACCCCTCCACTTT. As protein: CASSPLAGTGNSPLHF.

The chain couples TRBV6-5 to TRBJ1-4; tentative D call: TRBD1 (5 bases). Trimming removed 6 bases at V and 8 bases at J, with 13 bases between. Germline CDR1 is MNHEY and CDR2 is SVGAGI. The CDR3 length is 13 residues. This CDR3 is CASSPDRFEKLFF. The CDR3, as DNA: TGTGCCAGCAGCCCTGACAGATTCGAAAAACTGTTTTTT.

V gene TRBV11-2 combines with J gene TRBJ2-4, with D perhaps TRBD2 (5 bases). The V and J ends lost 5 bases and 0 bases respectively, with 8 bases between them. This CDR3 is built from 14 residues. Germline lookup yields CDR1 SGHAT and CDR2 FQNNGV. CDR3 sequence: CASSPGLAKNIQYF. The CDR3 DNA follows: TGTGCCAGCAGCCCTGGACTAGCCAAAAACATTCAGTACTTC.

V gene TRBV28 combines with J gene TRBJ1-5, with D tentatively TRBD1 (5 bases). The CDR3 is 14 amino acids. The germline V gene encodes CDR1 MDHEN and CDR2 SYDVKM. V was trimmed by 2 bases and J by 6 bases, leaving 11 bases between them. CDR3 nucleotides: TGTGCCAGCAGTTTAACGGGGCGGGGTCAGCCCCAGCATTTT. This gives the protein CASSLTGRGQPQHF.

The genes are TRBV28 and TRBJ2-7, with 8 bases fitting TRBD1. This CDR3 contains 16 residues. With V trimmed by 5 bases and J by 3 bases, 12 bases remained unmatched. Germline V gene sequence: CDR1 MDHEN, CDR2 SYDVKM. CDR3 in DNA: TGTGCCAGCAGTAGAGCCCTAACAGGGGGGTTCTACGAGCAGTACTTC. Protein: CASSRALTGGFYEQYF.

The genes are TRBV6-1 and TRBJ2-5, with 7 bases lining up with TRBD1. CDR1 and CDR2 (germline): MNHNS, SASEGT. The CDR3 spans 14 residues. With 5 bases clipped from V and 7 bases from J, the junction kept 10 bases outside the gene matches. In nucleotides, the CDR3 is TGTGCCAGCAGTTCCGGGACAGACCCGACGACCCAGTACTTC. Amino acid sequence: CASSSGTDPTTQYF.

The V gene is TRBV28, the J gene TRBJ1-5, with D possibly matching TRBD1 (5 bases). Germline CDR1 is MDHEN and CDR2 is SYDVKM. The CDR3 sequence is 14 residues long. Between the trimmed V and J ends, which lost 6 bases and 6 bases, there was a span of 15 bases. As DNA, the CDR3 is TGTGCCAGCAGACCTAACAGGTACTCTCAGCCCCAGCATTTT. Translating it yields CASRPNRYSQPQHF. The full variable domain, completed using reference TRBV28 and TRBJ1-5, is DVKVTQSSRYLVKRTGEKVFLECVQDMDHENMFWYRQDPGLGLRLIYFSYDVKMKEKGDIPEGYSVSREKKERFSLILESASTNQTSMYLCASRPNRYSQPQHFGDGTRLSIL.

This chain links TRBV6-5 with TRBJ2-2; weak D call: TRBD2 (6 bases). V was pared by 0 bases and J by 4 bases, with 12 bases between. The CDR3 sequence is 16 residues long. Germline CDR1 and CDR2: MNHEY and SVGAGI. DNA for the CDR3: TGTGCCAGCAGTTACTCTGGGGGAGGCCCCACCGGGGAGCTGTTTTTT. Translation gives CASSYSGGGPTGELFF.